One TCR beta chain is described in this entry. A single count supports this clone. No cognate antigen has been identified for it. No much larger clonotype is one base removed from it; base qualities were not supplied. Reading the germline V gene gives CDR1 MDHEN and CDR2 SYDVKM. The germline V and J ends show losses of 3 bases and 7 bases respectively, and no gene match explains 5 bases of the junction. The CDR3 holds 14 amino acids from the cysteine to the phenylalanine. Only CDR3 DNA remains: 42 bases, in frame from the first base. The data are from a study of cytomegalovirus exposure and HLA in healthy donors (TCRdb year 2017). Broadly, across the study: In an earlier analysis of 450 to 750 of the donors, around 290 Gb of sequence data and roughly 100 million unique TCR beta sequences from 180 million or so T cells were reported. All discovery cohort repertoires had been generated on a single sequencing platform. About 300 gigabases of sequencing data and approximately 84 million unique TCR sequences were included in an early release covering over 600 HLA-typed donors. Across 300 to 500 genotyped donors of the cohort, an average of about 200,000 unique TCR beta nucleotide sequences per donor were sequenced, and roughly 20% of those sequences were non-productive. About 5 DR-DQ haplotypes were handled as single units for association and clustering, since linkage in the cohort was strong. Alongside the repertoire data, information on donor age, sex, ethnicity and CMV serostatus was compiled. A later genetic analysis used genome-wide SNP genotypes for about three fifths of the 666 donors, treating that subset as a discovery cohort. Rather than drawing on any new phenotypic data, the later analysis identified candidate immune exposures from TCR beta sequences and the way those sequences occurred across donors. A later analysis re-analyzed previously published TCR beta repertoires from 666 donors and added high-resolution HLA genotyping to study TCR occurrence patterns. An earlier analysis of fewer than 700 of the donors applied high-throughput TCR beta sequencing to assess whether each TCR beta V gene segment acted as functional or pseudogenic. The genetic ancestry cluster associated with self-reported Caucasian donors included 70% to 85% of the 300 to 400 genotyped donors. Besides the first cohort of more than 650 subjects, a separate validation cohort made up of roughly 120 different subjects was used. Both class I and class II loci were covered by HLA typing, at four-digit resolution. To predict cytomegalovirus infection status, the study combined high-throughput TCR immunosequencing, statistical association of individual TCRs with disease status, and machine learning. Using immunosequencing, the study profiled T cell repertoires from some 670 subjects and related those repertoires to cytomegalovirus serostatus. The study aimed to test whether cataloging public T cell receptors could reveal signatures of past pathogen exposure. The number of typed donors differed by locus: about 620-640 for A, B, C, DRB1 and DQB1; some 500 for DQA1; roughly 600 for DPA1; and roughly 450 for DPB1. Beyond this particular receptor, the publication reports: Because counts were too low, some 16 rarely observed V segments, including chromosome 9 orphons, were excluded from the earlier analysis of around 640 of the donors. The classifier was reported to diagnose cytomegalovirus status with high specificity and sensitivity in both the original and validation cohorts. It was suggested by the authors that the approach could potentially be generalized to other disease states and immunological phenotypes. Linkage disequilibrium might explain the correlated functional status among segregating V segments, but an unknown experimental factor could not be excluded. In a later analysis, several top co-occurrence clusters were reported to appear linked to parvovirus B19, influenza, CMV and Epstein-Barr virus. A further reported finding was that TCR beta sequences accurately predicted the HLA-A and HLA-B alleles for most subjects in the first cohort. In a later analysis, the rate of TCR association differed among HLA loci, with DRB1 alleles having the most associated TCRs and HLA-C alleles having the fewest. In a later analysis, HLA-associated TCR beta chains were found to be more clonally expanded and to have lower generation probabilities than equally common non-associated chains. When HLA alleles, especially DR and DQ, strongly co-occurred, TCR associations were difficult to assign to individual alleles. According to a later analysis, most CMV-associated TCR beta chains appeared to be HLA-restricted, and the HLA associations seemed to be driven largely by CMV exposure. In vitro tests confirmed that a few of the cytomegalovirus-associated TCR beta chains recognize cytomegalovirus antigens. Specific HLA alleles were associated with roughly 17,000 TCR beta sequences at a false discovery rate of 0.05 in a later analysis. According to a later genetic analysis, donors in an Asian-associated ancestry cluster had fewer N-insertions in productive TCRs than the roughly 660-donor mean. Across donors, most TCR sequences were observed very rarely, whereas some public TCRs were present in many individuals. In this cohort, only TCR beta chains were sequenced, and detectable features were limited by the absence of alpha or paired-chain data. Sequencing depth was assumed to be roughly uniform across donors in the presence/absence analyses, though that assumption may not hold. Because HLA typing was missing for some donors at each locus, association tests included only the typed subset. A cluster of highly shared sequence variants was judged likely to be a technical artifact of the sequencing pipeline. The 87-base-pair reads could not distinguish some IMGT-functional V segments, including TRBV6-2 and TRBV6-3, so those segments were excluded. The only immune exposure information available for the cohort was CMV serostatus. The study gave a list of 150 to 200 TCR beta chains associated with cytomegalovirus. In an earlier analysis of 450 to 750 of the donors, most TCR beta V segments appeared in productive rearrangements about 90% or about 30% of the time, broadly matching IMGT annotations. A later genetic analysis associated a missense DCLRE1C variant with V-gene and J-gene trimming of TCR beta chains, and an independent cohort replicated the association.

To prepare the library, the immunoSEQ multiplex PCR assay was applied. For the multiplex PCR, a mixture combining 60 forward primers for TCR Vbeta segments and 13 reverse primers for TCR Jbeta segments was used. The CDR3 region of rearranged TCR beta genes was amplified from genomic DNA with a multiplex PCR assay. On the Illumina HiSeq System, the amplified TCR beta libraries were sequenced as 87-base-pair reads. Under the source paper's analysis protocol: A later analysis tallied tens of millions of unique TCR beta chains across the roughly 610 repertoires, and some 10 million of those chains were shared by two or more donors. To remove PCR and sequencing errors, raw reads were error-corrected and collapsed into unique sequences using a nearest-neighbor algorithm that merged closely related sequences. To assign V, D and J gene segments, CDR3 sequences were aligned to IMGT reference sequences. Each retained sequence needed at least a six-nucleotide match to both a V gene segment and a J gene segment. A rearrangement counted as productive if the CDR3 had no stop codons and remained in frame with V and J, and every other rearrangement counted as non-productive. Following IMGT convention, CDR3 was defined as the stretch from the second conserved V-encoded cysteine up to the conserved J-encoded phenylalanine. Sequences without an unambiguous match to a single V gene segment were excluded from the earlier analysis of approximately 560 of the donors. An earlier analysis of a few hundred of the donors called V segments functional above 56.7% productive rearrangements and segregating when the between-donor standard deviation exceeded 5%. A statistical classification framework was developed to diagnose cytomegalovirus status using the catalog of TCR beta chain sequences. A later analysis assigned V and J genes by comparing TCR nucleotide sequences with IMGT/GENE-DB human TR gene sequences. Using the TCRdist pipeline, a later analysis assigned CDR3 sequences along with most-parsimonious VDJ recombination scenarios. In a later analysis, each TCR beta chain was defined by its CDR3 amino acid sequence together with its V-gene family, and reads without a unique V-gene family were excluded. To address suspected cross-contamination and a sequencing artifact, a later analysis removed over 500 highly shared, low-generation-probability nucleotide sequences. In a later analysis, a clonal expansion index was calculated for each public chain from normalized within-repertoire ranks of inferred template counts. In a later analysis, generation probabilities were computed with a VDJ recombination model fitted to out-of-frame rearrangements, and the resulting probabilities were checked against IGoR. In a later analysis, TCR-TCR, TCR-HLA and TCR-CMV co-occurrence was scored with hypergeometric tests, and a repertoire-size bias correction was applied to TCR pairs. In a later analysis, false discovery rates were estimated by permuting HLA or CMV assignments 20 times. In a later analysis, co-occurring TCRs were grouped using DBSCAN, and TCRdist sequence similarity was added for clustering within HLA-allele-positive subsets. Co-occurrence clustering excluded repertoires with fewer than 30,000 or more than 120,000 public chains, plus five with anomalous nucleotide sharing. The table was pulled from immuneACCESS by TCRdb, which kept in-frame rearrangements only. Such tables lose some clones; where checked, under half of the loss comes from unresolved V genes, and the rest has no known cause. That table furnishes V, J and clone size, whereas the DNA furnished D and trimming. A total of some 240,000 clones appear in this sample, around four fifths of them only once. The ten largest make up 3.8% of the sample.

The cohort was made up of 666 healthy bone marrow donors. At the time of sampling, all cohort members were nominally healthy, though unrecorded immune exposures were likely present. The donor was CMV seronegative and was included in the group of hundreds of seronegative cohort members. Every donor gave a peripheral blood sample, and the peripheral blood mononuclear cells from that sample were used for TCR beta sequencing. The Qiagen DNeasy Blood Extraction Kit was used to extract genomic DNA from the blood cell samples. This receptor was taken from a male donor in good health and CMV-seronegative. Sequenced input: PBMCs. The sequence is built from TRBV28 and TRBJ1-5, and TRBD1 matches 8 of the central bases. This receptor has the CDR3 CASSLDRVSQPQHF. The bases are TGTGCCAGCAGTTTGGACAGGGTGTCCCAGCCCCAGCATTTT.